This record looks at one T cell receptor beta chain sequence and its context. What it binds is unknown. Repeated repertoire sampling spanned the course of chemoradiotherapy. Generated by immunoSEQ multiplex PCR, the TCRdb table keeps only in-frame clones and is missing some. The sample has thousands of clones, over 60% seen once. The CDR3 runs 13 residues. The V gene's germline CDR1 is SNHLY and CDR2 FYNNEI. The ends were cut back, 8 bases at V and 1 base at J, with 9 bases in the middle. The data belong to a study of chemoradiotherapy in HPV16-positive cancers. General observations from the study: HPV-responsive T-cell expansion during chemoradiotherapy was linked to improved recurrence-free survival in HPV16-positive patients. Non-HPV-specific T cells did not expand in tumors during treatment, whereas candidate HPV-specific clones and E7-related motifs did. Functional assays defining HPV-specific T cells used only a couple of HPV16-positive patients.

The chain combines TRBV2 with TRBJ1-3, with TRBD1 as a possible D gene (6 bases). The sequences come from tumor tissue, collected from a patient who underwent chemoradiotherapy. This clonotype was obtained from a human donor with HPV-associated anogenital cancer. This chain's CDR3 is CASRGGSGNTIYF. The CDR3 DNA sequence: TGTGCCAGCCGAGGGGGGTCTGGAAACACCATATATTTT.